These T cell receptor beta chains were read from a single sample in a study of CD8+ T cells in alopecia areata. TCRdb's table, derived via immunoSEQ multiplex PCR, lists solely in-frame clones and lacks some. The sample includes 150,000 or so clones, around 50% of them seen just once. The sequenced material came from CD4+ T cells sorted from blood. Receptors originate from a human donor with alopecia areata. The conserved cysteine and the conserved F or W are not part of the CDR3 here. The order of the fields is V gene, clone size, J gene, CDR3 protein. Not all rows give a size; the values are once, few, many and, for expanded clones, a class.

TRBV15	.	TRBJ2-1	ATSWASGNYNEQF
TRBV27	.	TRBJ1-2	ASSFSGGRAANYGYT
TRBV1	.	TRBJ2-7	TSSQVSYEQY
TRBV11-2	few	TRBJ2-7	ATQNRPSSYEQY
TRBV6-5	.	TRBJ2-1	ASIGTRPNNEQF
TRBV4-1	.	TRBJ2-7	ASSQGTSGPYEQY
TRBV7-8	.	TRBJ2-5	ATRNWEGPTQTQY
TRBV4-1	.	TRBJ2-7	ASSQVLVLYEQY
TRBV25-1	once	TRBJ2-1	ASSESPPLDNEQF
TRBV6-5	.	TRBJ2-7	ASSSQAYGDEQY
TRBV6-5	.	TRBJ2-2	ASSRTSGKGELF
TRBV25-1	.	TRBJ1-2	ASSEGWTDYGYT
TRBV25-1	.	TRBJ2-7	ASSAPGQLYEQY
TRBV7-9	.	TRBJ2-2	ASSLRGPPVTGELF
TRBV5-8	.	TRBJ2-7	ASSWYYEQY
TRBV5-4	.	TRBJ2-1	ASSFYSGGFNNEQF
TRBV7-9	.	TRBJ1-2	ASSLVSLYGYT
TRBV7-3	once	TRBJ1-2	ASSSGHGEGYT
TRBV30	.	TRBJ2-5	ACKPSGTVRETQY
TRBV7-9	.	TRBJ1-2	ASSRDRADGYT
TRBV7-9	.	TRBJ2-5	ASSYGTVQETQY
TRBV5-1	few	TRBJ2-5	ASSLRAGQETQY
TRBV13	few	TRBJ2-1	ASSPGLAGGPSYNEQF
TRBV27	.	TRBJ2-7	ASSFSPSSLAAHYEQY
TRBV28	.	TRBJ2-7	ASKTGKTYEQY
TRBV5-4	few	TRBJ2-3	ASNQRDTDTQY
TRBV6-1	.	TRBJ2-1	ASWDRVSGEQF
TRBV11-3	once	TRBJ2-7	ASSPHLEYEQY
TRBV7-3	.	TRBJ2-1	ASSQLGTVSSYNEQF
TRBV14	.	TRBJ1-2	ASSQNLVSGYT
TRBV29-1	few	TRBJ1-1	SVVSSRQRNTEAF
TRBV12-5	few	TRBJ1-1	ASGSRQAEAF
TRBV5-6	once	TRBJ2-7	ASSPRDRVIYEQY
TRBV15	few	TRBJ1-2	ATSRDYRDYGYT
TRBV29-1	few	TRBJ1-1	SVKNTEAF
TRBV11-2	.	TRBJ2-1	ASSLEPRSTQF
TRBV18	.	TRBJ2-3	ASSPEVMQY
TRBV29-1	.	TRBJ2-3	SAGLAGIPDTQY
TRBV27	.	TRBJ1-4	ASTPVGRVNEKLF
TRBV7-3	.	TRBJ2-6	ASSPGSAGANVLT
TRBV29-1	.	TRBJ1-1	SVEGGTEAF
TRBV7-9	.	TRBJ2-7	ASNRGGETYEQY
TRBV20-1	once	TRBJ1-2	SAQPYGYT
TRBV27	.	TRBJ1-1	ASRLPGSPTEAF
TRBV7-9	few	TRBJ1-2	ASSLGQHGYT
TRBV29-1	few	TRBJ2-3	SYGTSTDTQY
TRBV29-1	.	TRBJ1-5	SVMQEGNQPQH
TRBV18	few	TRBJ2-1	ASSPTRGEQF
TRBV28	once	TRBJ1-1	ASSFVNMNTEAF
TRBV27	few	TRBJ2-2	ASSFVGLAGDNTGELF
TRBV29-1	few	TRBJ2-1	SFKRAQNEQF
TRBV29-1	few	TRBJ1-3	SVGYRAVSGNTIY
TRBV14	few	TRBJ1-2	ASSPELLNSNGYT
TRBV27	.	TRBJ1-5	ASSARQGGGQPQH
TRBV18	.	TRBJ2-6	ASSPEAGANVLT
TRBV7-8	.	TRBJ1-3	ASSLVDDRGYTIY
TRBV7-9	few	TRBJ1-2	ASSLEGQAGYT
TRBV7-8	.	TRBJ2-5	ASSLGQGSIQTQY
TRBV7-9	few	TRBJ2-1	ASSLSGLQSNNEQF